The next 27 T cell receptor beta chains were all read from a single sample in a study of technical replicates of blood from a few donors. Profiled with immunoSEQ multiplex PCR; TCRdb holds only in-frame clones, not every one. Among about 88,000 clones listed, around 93% were seen once. Source material: T cells isolated from PBMCs. These receptors originate from a human donor in good health.

This clone was seen a single time. The chain is built from TRBV29-1 and TRBJ1-2; TRBD1 matches at 7 bases. The CDR3 is made up of 12 amino acids. V lost 7 bases, J lost 4 bases, and 6 bases stayed unmatched. Per germline, CDR1 SQVTM and CDR2 ANQGSEA. The chain's CDR3 is CSADGDSYGYTF. CDR3 coding DNA: TGCAGCGCCGATGGGGACAGCTATGGCTACACCTTC.

The chain combines TRBV10-3 with TRBJ2-1, with TRBD1 as a possible D gene (5 bases). V was pared by 8 bases and J by 0 bases, with 11 bases between. The CDR3 sequence is 14 residues long. Per the germline V gene, CDR1 is ENHRY and CDR2 is SYGVKD. CDR3 nucleotide sequence: TGTGCCATCGCAGGGATTAGCTCCTACAATGAGCAGTTCTTC. Its protein product is CAIAGISSYNEQFF.

The chain joins TRBV4-1 to TRBJ2-7, with D maybe TRBD1 (6 bases). The V gene's germline CDR1 is MGHRA and CDR2 YSYEKL. The CDR3 contains 15 residues. V was pared by 0 bases and J by 2 bases, with 11 bases between. CDR3 amino acids: CASSQEWGRAYEQYF. DNA of the CDR3: TGCGCCAGCAGCCAAGAGTGGGGGCGGGCCTACGAGCAGTACTTC.

The rearrangement uses TRBV5-1 and TRBJ2-1; D is uncertain. Germline V gene lookup returns CDR1 SGHRS and CDR2 YFSETQ. There are 15 residues in the CDR3. V was pared by 1 base and J by 0 bases, with 8 bases between. CDR3 coding DNA: TGCGCCAGCAGCTTGACCGTCAGCTCCTACAATGAGCAGTTCTTC. As protein: CASSLTVSSYNEQFF. Combining the CDR3 with reference TRBV5-1 and TRBJ2-1 gives the whole variable domain KAGVTQTPRYLIKTRGQQVTLSCSPISGHRSVSWYQQTPGQGLQFLFEYFSETQRNKGNFPGRFSGRQFSNSRSEMNVSTLELGDSALYLCASSLTVSSYNEQFFGPGTRLTVL.

V gene TRBV5-1 combines with J gene TRBJ1-3; D remains ambiguous. Trimming shortened V by 2 bases and J by 7 bases, and 10 bases separated the two germline ends. Germline V gene sequence: CDR1 SGHRS, CDR2 YFSETQ. The CDR3 spans 13 residues. CDR3 sequence: CASSFPGENTIYF. The CDR3 nucleotides are TGCGCCAGCAGCTTCCCGGGTGAGAACACCATATATTTT.

This chain connects TRBV30 to TRBJ1-1; 8 nucleotides match TRBD1. The CDR3 is made up of 14 amino acids. V lost 2 bases and J lost 0; bases outside the gene matches: 2. Germline V gene lookup returns CDR1 GTSNPN and CDR2 SVGIG (reference sequence). As DNA, the CDR3 is TGTGCCTGGAGTTGGACAGGGATGAACACTGAAGCTTTCTTT. This encodes CAWSWTGMNTEAFF.

This clone was found a few times. The rearrangement uses TRBV29-1 and TRBJ1-1, with D unresolved. Germline-derived CDR1 and CDR2 are SQVTM and ANQGSEA. The CDR3 has 15 amino acids. Between the trimmed V and J ends, which lost 4 bases and 0 bases, there was a span of 15 bases. CDR3 sequence reads: CSVVIKQYMNTEAFF. In DNA form, the CDR3 reads TGCAGCGTTGTGATCAAACAGTACATGAACACTGAAGCTTTCTTT.

The chain couples TRBV27 to TRBJ2-7; 10 nucleotides agree with TRBD2. The CDR3 is 15 residues long. With V trimmed by 6 bases and J by 0 bases, 5 bases remained unmatched. From germline, CDR1 is MNHEY and CDR2 SMNVEV (reference sequence). The CDR3 sequence: CASRILAGSSYEQYF. The CDR3 nucleotides are TGTGCCAGCAGAATACTAGCGGGAAGCTCCTACGAGCAGTACTTC.

The chain uses TRBV10-2 and TRBJ1-2; possibly TRBD1 for D (5 bases). V lost 1 base and J 4 bases, leaving 7 bases between the germline ends. The CDR3 contains 13 residues. Germline V gives CDR1 WSHSY, CDR2 SAAADI. The CDR3 protein is CASSEWGLYGYTF. The DNA of the CDR3 is TGCGCCAGCAGTGAGTGGGGACTCTATGGCTACACCTTC.

This rearrangement joins TRBV11-2 to TRBJ2-1; the match to TRBD2 covers 10 bases. Germline V lookup: CDR1 SGHAT, CDR2 FQNNGV. The V and J ends lost 3 bases and 4 bases, in that order; junction bases with no gene match: 6. CDR3 length equals 16 residues. The CDR3 region is CASSLAASGSYNEQFF. The CDR3 nucleotides are TGTGCCAGCAGCTTGGCCGCTAGCGGGAGTTACAATGAGCAGTTCTTC.

This chain connects TRBV5-1 to TRBJ2-5, with 7 bases identical to TRBD1. The V gene's germline CDR1 is SGHRS and CDR2 YFSETQ. The V segment lost 5 bases and the J segment 2 bases; nucleotides outside the gene matches: 6. CDR3 length equals 14 residues. The CDR3 loop reads CASRGGTAQETQYF. The CDR3 coding sequence is TGCGCCAGCAGAGGTGGGACAGCACAAGAGACCCAGTACTTC.

J is TRBJ1-1 and V is TRBV7-9, with unresolved D. This CDR3 is built from 13 residues. V lost 1 base to trimming and J lost 1 base, with 4 bases between them. The germline V gene encodes CDR1 SEHNR and CDR2 FQNEAQ (reference sequence). CDR3 amino acids: CASSLVQNTEAFF. The CDR3 coding sequence is TGTGCCAGCAGCTTAGTACAGAACACTGAAGCTTTCTTT.

The genes are TRBV5-1 and TRBJ1-4; TRBD1 matches 10 bases. CDR1 is SGHRS, CDR2 YFSETQ, per germline. The CDR3 contains 16 residues. The V and J ends lost 0 bases and 7 bases, in that order; junction bases with no gene match: 6. The DNA of the CDR3 is TGCGCCAGCAGCTTGGCAGGGACAGGGGAGGGTGAAAAACTGTTTTTT. This gives the protein CASSLAGTGEGEKLFF. Full variable domain (rest looked up from reference TRBV5-1 and TRBJ1-4): KAGVTQTPRYLIKTRGQQVTLSCSPISGHRSVSWYQQTPGQGLQFLFEYFSETQRNKGNFPGRFSGRQFSNSRSEMNVSTLELGDSALYLCASSLAGTGEGEKLFFGSGTQLSVL.

The chain uses TRBV7-2 and TRBJ2-1, with 9 bases that match TRBD1. This CDR3 is 15 amino acids long. Germline lookup yields CDR1 SGHTA and CDR2 FQGNSA. Trimming took 5 bases from V and 6 from J; bases not matched to a gene: 8. CDR3 nucleotide sequence: TGTGCCAGCAGCCGAGTATCGGGACAGGGCAATGAGCAGTTCTTC. The encoded protein is CASSRVSGQGNEQFF.

This clone was detected only once. The J gene is TRBJ2-3, the V gene TRBV10-3, with TRBD2 matching 7 bases. The CDR3 sequence is 19 residues long. The junction had 23 bases not matched to a gene; V was cut back by 5 bases and J by 6 bases. Germline CDR1 ENHRY, CDR2 SYGVKD. This chain's CDR3 is CAISSSSTSDQYQPDTQYF. CDR3 nucleotides: TGTGCCATCAGTTCGTCAAGTACTAGCGATCAATACCAACCGGATACGCAGTATTTT.

J is TRBJ2-3 and V is TRBV2; TRBD1 is a possible D gene (6 bases). Germline V gene lookup returns CDR1 SNHLY and CDR2 FYNNEI. The V end was cut by 6 bases, the J end by 1 base, with 17 bases between. This CDR3 is built from 16 residues. The CDR3 sequence is CASSGEMGTRTDTQYF. CDR3 nucleotide sequence: TGTGCCAGCAGCGGGGAAATGGGGACACGCACAGATACGCAGTATTTT.

The CDR3 DNA sequence: TGTGCCAGCAGTTTAGGGACAGCCTTGAACACTGAAGCTTTCTTT. As protein: CASSLGTALNTEAFF. The J gene is TRBJ1-1, the V gene TRBV28, with 7 positions matching TRBD1. This CDR3 is 15 amino acids long. The ends lost 2 bases at V and 0 bases at J; junction bases unmatched: 3. Germline CDR1 MDHEN, CDR2 SYDVKM.

The chain carries TRBV30 and TRBJ1-2; D is possibly TRBD1 (5 bases). Germline V CDR1 and CDR2: GTSNPN, SVGIG (reference sequence). Trimming took 3 bases from V and 4 from J, leaving 24 bases between them. This CDR3 spans 17 amino acids. CDR3 residues: CAWRMGQGCPFGYGYTF. CDR3 DNA: TGTGCCTGGAGAATGGGGCAGGGATGTCCATTTGGCTATGGCTACACCTTC.

The chain couples TRBV4-1 to TRBJ1-4; the D gene is possibly TRBD1 (5 bases). CDR1 is MGHRA and CDR2 is YSYEKL in the germline V gene. The CDR3 length is 18 residues. V was shortened by 7 bases and J by 8 bases, with 29 bases between the two germline ends. The CDR3 region is CASKGKLAGKGLGEKLFF. The CDR3 bases are TGCGCCAGCAAGGGGAAGCTCGCGGGGAAAGGGTTAGGCGAAAAACTGTTTTTT.

The chain joins TRBV10-3 to TRBJ2-2, with TRBD2 matching over 9 bases. The CDR3 is 14 residues long. Losses at the gene ends were 4 bases for V and 7 bases for J; bases not matched to a gene: 4. Germline V gene lookup returns CDR1 ENHRY and CDR2 SYGVKD. The DNA of the CDR3 is TGTGCCATCAGTGGCGGGGGGGCCGTCGGGGAGCTGTTTTTT. It is translated as CAISGGGAVGELFF.

V usage is TRBV7-8 and J usage is TRBJ2-5; 8 bases agree with TRBD2. Germline V gene lookup returns CDR1 SGHVS and CDR2 FQNEAQ. The CDR3 contains 17 residues. V lost 2 bases, J lost 5 bases, and 13 bases stayed unmatched. CDR3 loop: CASSLISGGSLGETQYF. The CDR3 DNA follows: TGTGCCAGCAGCTTAATAAGCGGGGGTTCTCTGGGGGAGACCCAGTACTTC.

V is TRBV7-6 and J is TRBJ2-3; the D gene is possibly TRBD2 (6 bases). Trimming took off 5 bases at V and 1 base at J, with 16 bases between the two ends. Germline CDR1 reads SGHVS; CDR2 reads FNYEAQ. There are 16 residues in the CDR3. The CDR3 protein is CASSPGWGDGTDTQYF. CDR3 coding DNA: TGTGCCAGCAGCCCAGGGTGGGGGGACGGCACAGATACGCAGTATTTT.

This clone was seen only a few times. The gene calls are TRBV19 and TRBJ1-2, with unresolved D. The germline V and J ends were trimmed by 0 bases and 4 bases, with 6 bases remaining between them. This CDR3 has 13 residues. Germline V gene data show CDR1 as LNHDA and CDR2 as SQIVND (reference sequence). The CDR3 region is CASSIEASYGYTF. CDR3 nucleotide sequence: TGTGCCAGTAGTATAGAGGCCAGCTATGGCTACACCTTC.

The CDR3 bases are TGTGCCAGCAGCCTGCTTGGGGACACCCCTATGAACACTGAAGCTTTCTTT. This sequence encodes CASSLLGDTPMNTEAFF. The chain joins TRBV14 to TRBJ1-1; tentatively, D is TRBD1 (6 bases). Germline-derived CDR1 and CDR2 are SGHDN and FVKESK. The CDR3 sequence is 17 residues long. The V end lost 4 bases, the J end lost 0 bases, and 18 bases lay between the germline ends.

The V call is TRBV7-9, the J call TRBJ1-4, with unresolved D. Germline V gives CDR1 SEHNR, CDR2 FQNEAQ (reference sequence). The CDR3 covers 12 residues. Between the trimmed V and J ends, which lost 5 bases and 8 bases, there was a span of 9 bases. The CDR3 is CASSLSPEKLFF. As DNA, the CDR3 is TGTGCCAGCAGCCTATCACCAGAAAAACTGTTTTTT.

The J gene is TRBJ2-2, the V gene TRBV28, with 10 bases lining up with TRBD1. Germline loops: CDR1 MDHEN, CDR2 SYDVKM. Losses at the gene ends were 5 bases for V and 4 bases for J; bases not matched to a gene: 4. CDR3 length: 15 amino acids. The DNA for the CDR3 is TGTGCCAGCAGTCAATGGACAGGGGGCACCGGGGAGCTGTTTTTT. Protein product: CASSQWTGGTGELFF.

A few counts support this clone. The chain joins TRBV2 to TRBJ1-1, with D tentatively TRBD1 (6 bases). This CDR3 comprises 17 residues. Between the trimmed V and J ends, which lost 3 bases and 1 base, there was a span of 18 bases. Germline CDR1 is SNHLY and CDR2 is FYNNEI. The CDR3 reads CASSDSLSRGPNTEAFF. DNA for the CDR3: TGTGCCAGCAGTGATTCCCTCTCGCGGGGGCCGAACACTGAAGCTTTCTTT.